The source of this TCR beta chain is a study of CD8 T cells in Susac syndrome. High-throughput TCR beta sequencing covered peripheral CD8+ and CD4+ T cells. The multiple sclerosis controls comprised treatment-naive patients whose relapsing-remitting disease was stable or active. RNA in amounts of roughly 0.45 to 1 ug was reverse transcribed with random hexamers. From the immunoSEQ multiplex PCR reads, TCRdb called clonotypes with MiXCR, one entry per CDR3 protein. The table records approximately 150,000 distinct CDR3 sequences, around 95% of them present only once. Germline V lookup: CDR1 SEHNR, CDR2 FQNEAQ (reference sequence). Trimming took off 0 bases at V and 2 bases at J, with 20 bases between the two ends. This CDR3 has 18 amino acids.

The source material was CD4+ T cells from PBMCs. V and J are TRBV7-9 and TRBJ2-7; maybe TRBD2 (6 bases). This clonotype was obtained from a human donor with multiple sclerosis. The CDR3 protein is CASSLALRPTGLTYEQYF. In nucleotides, the CDR3 is TGTGCCAGCAGCTTAGCGCTTCGGCCTACGGGACTCACCTACGAGCAGTACTTC.